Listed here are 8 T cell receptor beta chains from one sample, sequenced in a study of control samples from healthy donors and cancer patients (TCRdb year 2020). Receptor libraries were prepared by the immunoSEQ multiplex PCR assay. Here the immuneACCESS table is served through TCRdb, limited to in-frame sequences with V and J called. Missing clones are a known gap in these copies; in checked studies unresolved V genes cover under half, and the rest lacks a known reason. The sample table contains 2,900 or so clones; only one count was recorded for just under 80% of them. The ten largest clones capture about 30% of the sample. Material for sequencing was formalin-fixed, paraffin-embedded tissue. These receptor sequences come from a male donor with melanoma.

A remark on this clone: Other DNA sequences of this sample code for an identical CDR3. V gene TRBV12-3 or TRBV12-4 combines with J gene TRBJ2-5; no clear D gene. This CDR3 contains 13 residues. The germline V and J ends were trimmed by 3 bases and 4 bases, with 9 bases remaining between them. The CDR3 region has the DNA TGTGCCAGCAGTTTTGGTTCCGGAGAGACCCAGTACTTC. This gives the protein CASSFGSGETQYF.

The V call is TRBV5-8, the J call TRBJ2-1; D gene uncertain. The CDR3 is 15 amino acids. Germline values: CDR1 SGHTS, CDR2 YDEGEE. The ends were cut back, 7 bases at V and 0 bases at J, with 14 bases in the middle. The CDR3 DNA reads TGTGCCAGCCGGGTAGGGCGAAGCTCCTACAATGAGCAGTTCTTC. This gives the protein CASRVGRSSYNEQFF.

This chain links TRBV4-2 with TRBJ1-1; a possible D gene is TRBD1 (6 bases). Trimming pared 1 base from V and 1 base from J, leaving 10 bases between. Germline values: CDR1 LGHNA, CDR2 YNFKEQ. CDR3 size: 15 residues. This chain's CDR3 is CASSQVGTQNTEAFF. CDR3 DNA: TGTGCCAGCAGCCAAGTTGGGACACAGAACACTGAAGCTTTCTTT.

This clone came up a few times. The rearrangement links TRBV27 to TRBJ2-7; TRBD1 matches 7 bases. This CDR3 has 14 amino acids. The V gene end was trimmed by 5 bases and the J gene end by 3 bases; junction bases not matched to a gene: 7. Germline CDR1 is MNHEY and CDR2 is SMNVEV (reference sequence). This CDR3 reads CASSPTGQIYEQYF. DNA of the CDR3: TGTGCCAGCAGTCCAACGGGACAGATCTACGAGCAGTACTTC.

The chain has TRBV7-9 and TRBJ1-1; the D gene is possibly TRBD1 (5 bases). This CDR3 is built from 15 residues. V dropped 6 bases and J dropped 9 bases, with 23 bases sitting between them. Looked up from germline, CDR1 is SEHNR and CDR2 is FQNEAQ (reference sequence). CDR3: CASRRQLRSTPKAFF. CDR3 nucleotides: TGTGCCAGCAGAAGACAGTTGCGGAGCACTCCTAAAGCTTTCTTT.

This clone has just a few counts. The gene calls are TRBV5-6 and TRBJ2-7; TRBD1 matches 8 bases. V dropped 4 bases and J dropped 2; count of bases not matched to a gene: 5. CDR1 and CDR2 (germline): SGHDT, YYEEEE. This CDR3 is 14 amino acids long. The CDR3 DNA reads TGTGCCAGCAGCGAGACAGGGGTCCCCTACGAGCAGTACTTC. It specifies CASSETGVPYEQYF.

The CDR3 nucleotides are TGTGCCAGCAGTTTACGGCAACCGGGACAGTCCAACACCTTC. As protein: CASSLRQPGQSNTF. The rearrangement uses TRBV28 and TRBJ1-2; 7 bases align to TRBD1. The CDR3 runs to 14 residues. Germline V gives CDR1 MDHEN, CDR2 SYDVKM. The junction had 12 bases not matched to a gene; V was cut back by 2 bases and J by 12 bases.

The CDR3 is CASSLGPEAFF. CDR3 nucleotides: TGTGCCAGCAGTTTGGGGCCTGAAGCTTTCTTT. V gene TRBV6-5 combines with J gene TRBJ1-1; tentative D call: TRBD1 (5 bases). The V gene lost 4 bases and the J gene lost 6 bases, with 6 bases spanning the gap. This CDR3 has 11 residues. Germline CDR1 MNHEY, CDR2 SVGAGI.